The sequence of this T cell receptor (beta chain) was determined in a study of cytomegalovirus exposure and HLA in healthy donors. TCRdb's table, derived via immunoSEQ multiplex PCR, lists solely in-frame clones and lacks some. There are around 300,000 clones in the sample; approximately 90% occur only once, and 0.95% to 1.5% lies in the top ten. The CDR3 consists of 12 residues. V gave up 4 bases and J gave up 4 bases, with 10 bases separating them. Germline CDR1 SQVTM, CDR2 ANQGSEA. The clonotype comes from a woman aged 25 to 39 in good health and CMV-seropositive. This chain joins TRBV29-1 and TRBJ1-1; D is perhaps TRBD1 (5 bases). The sequenced sample consisted of PBMCs. This CDR3 reads CSVATVGTEAFF. The CDR3 nucleotides are TGCAGCGTTGCGACAGTCGGCACTGAAGCTTTCTTT.